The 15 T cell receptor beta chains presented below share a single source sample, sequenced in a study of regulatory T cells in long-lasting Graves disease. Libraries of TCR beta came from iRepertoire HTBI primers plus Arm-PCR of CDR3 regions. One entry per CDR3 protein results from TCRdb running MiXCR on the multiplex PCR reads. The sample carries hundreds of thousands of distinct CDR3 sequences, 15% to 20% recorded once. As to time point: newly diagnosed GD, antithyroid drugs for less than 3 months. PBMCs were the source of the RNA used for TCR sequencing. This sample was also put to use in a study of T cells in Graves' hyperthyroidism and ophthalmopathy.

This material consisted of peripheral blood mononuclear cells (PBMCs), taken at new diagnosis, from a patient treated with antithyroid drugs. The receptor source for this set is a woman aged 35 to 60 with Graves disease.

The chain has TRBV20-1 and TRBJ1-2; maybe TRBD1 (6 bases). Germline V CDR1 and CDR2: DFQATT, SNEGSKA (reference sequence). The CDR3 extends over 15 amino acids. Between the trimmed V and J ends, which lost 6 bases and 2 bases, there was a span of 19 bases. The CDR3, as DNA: TGCAGTGCCGACACGGGGGGCAGAGCAAACTATGGCTACACCTTC. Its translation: CSADTGGRANYGYTF.

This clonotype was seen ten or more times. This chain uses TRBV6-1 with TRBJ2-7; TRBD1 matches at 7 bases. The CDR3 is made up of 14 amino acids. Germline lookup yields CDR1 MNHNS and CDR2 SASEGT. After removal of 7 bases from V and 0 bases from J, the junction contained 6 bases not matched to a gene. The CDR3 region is CASTWTGSSYEQYF. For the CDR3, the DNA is TGTGCCAGCACCTGGACAGGTTCCTCCTACGAGCAGTACTTC.

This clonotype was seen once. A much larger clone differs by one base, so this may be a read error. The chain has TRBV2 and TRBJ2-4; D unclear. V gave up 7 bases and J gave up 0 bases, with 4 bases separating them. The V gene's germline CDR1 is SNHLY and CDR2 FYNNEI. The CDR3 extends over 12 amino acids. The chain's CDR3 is CASTAAKNIQYF. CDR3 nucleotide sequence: TGTGCCAGCACAGCAGCCAAAAACATTCAGTACTTC.

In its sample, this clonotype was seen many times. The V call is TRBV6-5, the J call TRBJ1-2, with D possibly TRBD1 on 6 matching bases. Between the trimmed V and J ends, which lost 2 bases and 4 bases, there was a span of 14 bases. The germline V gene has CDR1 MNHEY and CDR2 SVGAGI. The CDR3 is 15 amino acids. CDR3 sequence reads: CASSYGTGWVYGYTF. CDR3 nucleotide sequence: TGTGCCAGCAGTTACGGAACAGGGTGGGTCTATGGCTACACCTTC.

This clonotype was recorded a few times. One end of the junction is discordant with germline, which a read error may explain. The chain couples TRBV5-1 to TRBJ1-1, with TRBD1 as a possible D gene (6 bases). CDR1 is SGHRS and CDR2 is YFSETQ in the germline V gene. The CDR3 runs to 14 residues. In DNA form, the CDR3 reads TGCGCCAGCAGCCCAGGACAGCCGAACACTGAAACTTTCTTT. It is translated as CASSPGQPNTETFF.

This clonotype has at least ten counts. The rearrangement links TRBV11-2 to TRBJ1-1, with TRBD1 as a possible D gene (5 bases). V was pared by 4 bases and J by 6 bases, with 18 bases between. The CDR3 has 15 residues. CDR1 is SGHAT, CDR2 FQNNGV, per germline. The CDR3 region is CASSSRPGAVPEAFF. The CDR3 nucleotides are TGTGCCAGCAGCTCTCGGCCCGGGGCGGTCCCTGAAGCTTTCTTT.

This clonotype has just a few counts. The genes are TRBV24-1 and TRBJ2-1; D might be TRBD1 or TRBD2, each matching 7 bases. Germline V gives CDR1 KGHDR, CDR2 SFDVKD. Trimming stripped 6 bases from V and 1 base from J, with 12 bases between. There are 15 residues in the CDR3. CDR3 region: CATSQGGRSYNEQFF. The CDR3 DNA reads TGTGCCACCAGTCAGGGGGGGCGATCCTACAATGAGCAGTTCTTC.

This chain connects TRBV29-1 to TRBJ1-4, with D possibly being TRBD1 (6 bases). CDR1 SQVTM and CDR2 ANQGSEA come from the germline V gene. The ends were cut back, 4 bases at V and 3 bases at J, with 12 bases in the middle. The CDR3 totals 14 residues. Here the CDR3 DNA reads TGCAGCGTTGGTTGGACAGACTCTAATGAAAAACTGTTTTTT. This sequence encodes CSVGWTDSNEKLFF. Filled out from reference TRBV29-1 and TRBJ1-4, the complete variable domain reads SAVISQKPSRDICQRGTSLTIQCQVDSQVTMMFWYRQQPGQSLTLIATANQGSEATYESGFVIDKFPISRPNLTFSTLTVSNMSPEDSSIYLCSVGWTDSNEKLFFGSGTQLSVL.

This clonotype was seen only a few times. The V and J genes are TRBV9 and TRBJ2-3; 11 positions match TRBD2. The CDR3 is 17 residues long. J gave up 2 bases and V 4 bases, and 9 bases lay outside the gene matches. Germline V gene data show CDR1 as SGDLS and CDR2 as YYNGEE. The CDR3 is CASSTHLTSGVTDTQYF. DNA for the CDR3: TGTGCCAGCAGCACCCACCTGACTAGCGGGGTCACAGATACGCAGTATTTT.

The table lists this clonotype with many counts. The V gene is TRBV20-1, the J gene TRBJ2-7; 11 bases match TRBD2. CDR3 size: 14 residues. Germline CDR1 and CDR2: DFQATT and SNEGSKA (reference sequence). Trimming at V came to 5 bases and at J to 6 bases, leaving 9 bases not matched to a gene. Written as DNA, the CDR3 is TGCAGTGCTGCCCGGGCTAGCGGGGGGTCCGAGCAGTACTTC. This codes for CSAARASGGSEQYF.

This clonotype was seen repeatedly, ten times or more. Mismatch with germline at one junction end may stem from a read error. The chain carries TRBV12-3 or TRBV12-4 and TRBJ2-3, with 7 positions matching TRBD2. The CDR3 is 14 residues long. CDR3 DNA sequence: TGTGCCAGCAGTCTAGCGGCCGCTGCCGGGACGCAGTATTTT. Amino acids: CASSLAAAAGTQYF.

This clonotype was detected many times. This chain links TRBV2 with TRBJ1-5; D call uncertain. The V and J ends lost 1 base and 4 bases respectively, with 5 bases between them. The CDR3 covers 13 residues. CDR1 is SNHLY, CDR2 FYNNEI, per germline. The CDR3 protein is CASSEEQNQPQHF. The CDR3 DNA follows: TGTGCCAGCAGTGAAGAACAGAATCAGCCCCAGCATTTT.

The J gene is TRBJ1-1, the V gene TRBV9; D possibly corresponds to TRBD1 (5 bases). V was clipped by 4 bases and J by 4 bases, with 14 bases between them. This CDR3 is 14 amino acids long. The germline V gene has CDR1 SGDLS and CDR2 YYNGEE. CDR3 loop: CASSPRWGGTEAFF. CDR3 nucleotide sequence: TGTGCCAGCAGCCCCCGTTGGGGGGGCACTGAAGCTTTCTTT.

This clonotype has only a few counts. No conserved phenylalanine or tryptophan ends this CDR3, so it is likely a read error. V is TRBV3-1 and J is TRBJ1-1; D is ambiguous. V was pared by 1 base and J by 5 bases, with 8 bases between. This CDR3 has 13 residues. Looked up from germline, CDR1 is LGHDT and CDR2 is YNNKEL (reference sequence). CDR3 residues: CASSQGDGTEAFS. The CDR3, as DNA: TGTGCCAGCAGCCAAGGAGATGGGACTGAAGCTTTCTCT.

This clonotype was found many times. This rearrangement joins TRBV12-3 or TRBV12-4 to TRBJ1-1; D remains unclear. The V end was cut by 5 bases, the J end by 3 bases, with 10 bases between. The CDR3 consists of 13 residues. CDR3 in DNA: TGTGCCAGCAGTCCGAGCGGGTACACTGAAGCTTTCTTT. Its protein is CASSPSGYTEAFF.